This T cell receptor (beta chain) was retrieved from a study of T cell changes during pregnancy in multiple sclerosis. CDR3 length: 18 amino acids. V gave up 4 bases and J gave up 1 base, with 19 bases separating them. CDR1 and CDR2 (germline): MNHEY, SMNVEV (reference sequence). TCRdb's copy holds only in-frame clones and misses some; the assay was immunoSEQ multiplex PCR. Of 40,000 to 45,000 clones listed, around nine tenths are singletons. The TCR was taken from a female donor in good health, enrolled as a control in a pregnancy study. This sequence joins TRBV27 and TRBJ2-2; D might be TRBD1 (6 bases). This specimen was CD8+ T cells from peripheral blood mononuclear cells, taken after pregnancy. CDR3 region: CASSSLASGVGNTGELFF. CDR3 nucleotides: TGTGCCAGCAGTTCTCTCGCATCAGGGGTGGGGAACACCGGGGAGCTGTTTTTT.